The 18 T cell receptor beta chains listed next were all sequenced from one sample in a study of blood T cell repertoires in COVID-19. Produced via immunoSEQ multiplex PCR; TCRdb's table is partial and in-frame only. Of about 170,000 clones listed, around nine tenths are singletons. Sequencing input: peripheral blood. Receptors were obtained from a man aged 45-60 years with acute or convalescent COVID-19.

The CDR3 region has the DNA TGTGCCAGCAGCCATTTTGGGGCCGGCCTGGCCAACACTGAAGCTTTCTTT. Amino acids: CASSHFGAGLANTEAFF. This sequence joins TRBV14 and TRBJ1-1, with D perhaps TRBD1 (5 bases). This CDR3 is built from 17 residues. The germline V gene encodes CDR1 SGHDN and CDR2 FVKESK. Deletions cut 3 bases from V and 2 bases from J, with 19 bases between.

The count of this clone is one. CDR3 nucleotide sequence: TGTGCCACCAGTGGGGGACAGGGGGCCGGGGAGCTGTTTTTT. Protein: CATSGGQGAGELFF. V gene TRBV24-1 combines with J gene TRBJ2-2; TRBD1 matches 11 bases. The CDR3 contains 14 residues. V trimming: 5 bases; J trimming: 6 bases; junction bases outside the gene matches: 1. Germline lookup yields CDR1 KGHDR and CDR2 SFDVKD.

The chain uses TRBV18 and TRBJ2-5, with a weak D call TRBD1 (5 bases). Germline assignment: CDR1 KGHSH and CDR2 LQKENI. CDR3 length: 13 residues. V was pared by 0 bases and J by 5 bases, with 7 bases between. CDR3 bases: TGTGCCAGCTCACCACCGGGGCCGGAGACCCAGTACTTC. Amino acid sequence: CASSPPGPETQYF.

The chain uses TRBV28 and TRBJ1-1; possible D gene TRBD1, 5 bases. The V end was cut by 6 bases, the J end by 7 bases, with 15 bases between. The CDR3 loop spans 13 amino acids. Germline V CDR1 and CDR2: MDHEN, SYDVKM. Here the CDR3 DNA reads TGTGCCAGCAGCCTCAGGGTTTTGGGTGAAGCTTTCTTT. Translated, it gives CASSLRVLGEAFF.

The chain couples TRBV9 to TRBJ1-1; TRBD1 might be the D (6 bases). The CDR3 has 13 residues. Germline V lookup: CDR1 SGDLS, CDR2 YYNGEE. V was pared by 3 bases and J by 3 bases, with 9 bases between. DNA of the CDR3: TGTGCCAGCAGCGACAGGGATCACACTGAAGCTTTCTTT. This translates into CASSDRDHTEAFF.

The rearrangement uses TRBV5-1 and TRBJ2-2, with no clear D. V lost 0 bases to trimming and J lost 4 bases, with 13 bases between them. CDR1 and CDR2 (germline): SGHRS, YFSETQ. The CDR3 is made up of 16 amino acids. CDR3 sequence: CASSLGLYPGTGELFF. The CDR3, as DNA: TGCGCCAGCAGCTTGGGGCTGTATCCGGGCACCGGGGAGCTGTTTTTT.

The V and J genes are TRBV28 and TRBJ1-2; no definite D call. This CDR3 region has 12 residues. V lost 4 bases and J lost 3, with 6 bases in between. The germline CDR1 and CDR2 sequences are MDHEN and SYDVKM. The CDR3 protein is CASSYADYGYTF. The CDR3 DNA follows: TGTGCCAGCAGTTATGCGGACTATGGCTACACCTTC.

V and J are TRBV25-1 and TRBJ2-1; no clear D gene. V was shortened by 3 bases and J by 9 bases, with 12 bases between the two germline ends. This CDR3 is built from 13 residues. The germline V gene has CDR1 MGHDK and CDR2 SYGVNS. The CDR3 DNA follows: TGTGCCAGCAGTGACTACTACGGCGGTGAGCAGTTCTTC. It codes for CASSDYYGGEQFF.

The V call is TRBV19, the J call TRBJ1-2, with a possible D match to TRBD1 (6 bases). Germline V gene data show CDR1 as LNHDA and CDR2 as SQIVND (reference sequence). The CDR3 spans 14 residues. Trimming stripped 5 bases from V and 8 bases from J, with 18 bases between. CDR3 in amino acids: CASSAGRGQTGYTF. Written as DNA, the CDR3 is TGTGCCAGTAGTGCGGGCAGGGGACAAACGGGCTACACCTTC.

This chain uses TRBV11-3 with TRBJ2-1; TRBD2 matches at 11 bases. The CDR3 has 15 residues. Germline assignment: CDR1 SGHNT and CDR2 YENEEA. V was clipped by 5 bases and J by 8 bases; unmatched bases: 8. CDR3 nucleotides: TGTGCCAGCAGCGAAGGACTAGCGGGTTTCGATGAGCAGTTCTTC. Translating it yields CASSEGLAGFDEQFF.

This chain connects TRBV11-2 to TRBJ2-2; 10 bases align to TRBD1. V lost 5 bases, J lost 6 bases, and 6 bases stayed unmatched. CDR3 size: 15 residues. Germline V gives CDR1 SGHAT, CDR2 FQNNGV. The DNA of the CDR3 is TGTGCCAGCAGCCGAGGACAGGGGGTGGCCGGGGAGCTGTTTTTT. This encodes CASSRGQGVAGELFF.

This clone was observed a few times. The chain joins TRBV11-2 to TRBJ2-7; 8 bases map to TRBD1. Trimming took 9 bases from V and 1 from J; bases not matched to a gene: 8. Germline CDR1 reads SGHAT; CDR2 reads FQNNGV. The CDR3 consists of 14 residues. The CDR3 nucleotides are TGTGCCAGTCGATCAGGGGGCGGATCCTACGAGCAGTACTTC. Translated: CASRSGGGSYEQYF.

The CDR3 nucleotides are TGTGCCAGCACACTAGCATTCTCCTACAATGAGCAGTTCTTC. Its protein product is CASTLAFSYNEQFF. The V call is TRBV19, the J call TRBJ2-1, with D tentatively TRBD2 (6 bases). This CDR3 region has 14 residues. Between the trimmed V and J ends, which lost 9 bases and 0 bases, there was a span of 12 bases. The germline CDR1 and CDR2 sequences are LNHDA and SQIVND (reference sequence).

The chain employs TRBV13 and TRBJ2-1; perhaps TRBD2 as D (6 bases). V was shortened by 5 bases and J by 4 bases, with 15 bases between the two germline ends. CDR1 is PRHDT and CDR2 is FYEKMQ in the germline V gene (reference sequence). This CDR3 contains 15 residues. The CDR3 DNA reads TGTGCCAGCAGCCCCGGACTATCTACATACAATGAGCAGTTCTTC. Translating gives CASSPGLSTYNEQFF.

The chain couples TRBV7-3 to TRBJ1-6; 7 bases align to TRBD1. Trimming took 5 bases from V and 10 from J; bases not matched to a gene: 8. The CDR3 consists of 14 residues. In germline, CDR1 is SGHTA, CDR2 FQGTGA. In nucleotides, the CDR3 is TGTGCCAGCAGCGCCGGGCAGGGGGTCTCACCCCTCCACTTT. It yields the protein CASSAGQGVSPLHF.

A single count supports this clone. The CDR3 loop reads CASSSSGGTEAFF. The CDR3, as DNA: TGTGCCAGCAGCTCATCGGGGGGCACTGAAGCTTTCTTT. The V gene is TRBV7-3, the J gene TRBJ1-1; D is possibly TRBD1 (5 bases). CDR1 is SGHTA, CDR2 FQGTGA, per germline. This CDR3 contains 13 residues. V lost 4 bases, J lost 4 bases, and 10 bases lay in between.

The sample holds a few counts of this clone. The genes are TRBV28 and TRBJ1-6; D unclear. The V gene lost 3 bases and the J gene lost 3 bases, with 3 bases spanning the gap. Germline CDR1 and CDR2: MDHEN and SYDVKM. This CDR3 has 13 residues. In DNA, the CDR3 is TGTGCCAGCAGTTTCGGCTATAATTCACCCCTCCACTTT. Protein sequence: CASSFGYNSPLHF.

This clone was detected once. The chain links TRBV7-2 to TRBJ2-7; 8 nucleotides agree with TRBD2. Germline V lookup: CDR1 SGHTA, CDR2 FQGNSA. The CDR3 contains 15 residues. V lost 5 bases and J lost 3; bases outside the gene matches: 9. The CDR3 nucleotides are TGTGCCAGCAGCCAGATAGCGGGGAAAAACTACGAGCAGTACTTC. It yields the protein CASSQIAGKNYEQYF.